This T cell receptor beta chain was sequenced in a study of T cell responses to AZD1222 COVID-19 vaccine. Study observations and caveats: Most donors were white British and more were female, and clonal diversity was possibly underestimated. Dominant CD4 TCR responses targeted spike regions 160-218 and 743-854. Close to half of all spike-specific TCRs reportedly target regions of the variants that are unmutated.

A remark on this clone: Its antigen is still unknown.

Clones were read by immunoSEQ multiplex PCR, and TCRdb kept only the in-frame ones, dropping some. This table has 90,000 to 120,000 clones, 85% to 95% appearing once. The germline gives CDR1 SNHLY, CDR2 FYNNEI. The CDR3 contains 15 residues. V shed 4 bases, J shed 1 base, and the junction held 6 bases outside the gene matches. This clonotype was sampled from an adult who received the AZD1222 COVID-19 vaccine. The chain carries TRBV2 and TRBJ1-1; 7 bases are shared with TRBD1. The sequencing here drew on peripheral blood, taken 28 days after the second AZD1222 dose. The CDR3 DNA sequence: TGTGCCAGCAGTGGACAGGGAGGGGGGAACACTGAAGCTTTCTTT. Translated, it gives CASSGQGGGNTEAFF.